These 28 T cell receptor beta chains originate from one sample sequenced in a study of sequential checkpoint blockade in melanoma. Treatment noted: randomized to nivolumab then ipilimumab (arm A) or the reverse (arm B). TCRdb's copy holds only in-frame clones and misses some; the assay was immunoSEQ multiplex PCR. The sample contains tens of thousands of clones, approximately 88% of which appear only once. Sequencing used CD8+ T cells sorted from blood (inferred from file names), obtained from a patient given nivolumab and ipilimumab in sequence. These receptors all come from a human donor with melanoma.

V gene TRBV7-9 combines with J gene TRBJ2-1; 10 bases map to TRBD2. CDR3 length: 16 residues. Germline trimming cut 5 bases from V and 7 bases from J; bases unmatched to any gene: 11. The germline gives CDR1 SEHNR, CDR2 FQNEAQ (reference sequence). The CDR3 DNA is TGTGCCAGCAGCCCCCCCAGCGGGAGGGCCGGGAATGAGCAGTTCTTC. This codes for CASSPPSGRAGNEQFF.

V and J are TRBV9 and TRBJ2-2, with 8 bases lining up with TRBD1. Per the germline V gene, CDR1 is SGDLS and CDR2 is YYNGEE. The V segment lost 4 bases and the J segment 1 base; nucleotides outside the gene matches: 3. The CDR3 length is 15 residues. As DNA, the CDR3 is TGTGCCAGCAGCCAGGGGGCGGGGAACACCGGGGAGCTGTTTTTT. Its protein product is CASSQGAGNTGELFF.

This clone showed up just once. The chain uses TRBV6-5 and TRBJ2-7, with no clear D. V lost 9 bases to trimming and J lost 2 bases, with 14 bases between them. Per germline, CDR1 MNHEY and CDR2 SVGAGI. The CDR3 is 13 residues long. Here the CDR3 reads CASSEFGAYEQYV. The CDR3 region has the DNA TGTGCCAGTAGTGAGTTTGGGGCCTACGAGCAGTACGTC.

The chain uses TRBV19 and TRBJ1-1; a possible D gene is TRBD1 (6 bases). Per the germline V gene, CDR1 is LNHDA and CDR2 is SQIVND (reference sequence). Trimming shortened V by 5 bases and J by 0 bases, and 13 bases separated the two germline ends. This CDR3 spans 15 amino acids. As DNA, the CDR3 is TGTGCCAGTAGTCTTTGGACAGCCATGAACACTGAAGCTTTCTTT. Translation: CASSLWTAMNTEAFF.

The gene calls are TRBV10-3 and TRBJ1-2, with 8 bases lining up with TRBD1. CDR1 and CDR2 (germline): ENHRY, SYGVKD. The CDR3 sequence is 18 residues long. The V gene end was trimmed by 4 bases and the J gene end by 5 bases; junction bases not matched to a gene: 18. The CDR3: CAISANRPRGPRSYGYTF. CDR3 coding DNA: TGTGCCATCAGTGCCAACCGCCCCAGGGGGCCGCGCTCTTATGGCTACACCTTC.

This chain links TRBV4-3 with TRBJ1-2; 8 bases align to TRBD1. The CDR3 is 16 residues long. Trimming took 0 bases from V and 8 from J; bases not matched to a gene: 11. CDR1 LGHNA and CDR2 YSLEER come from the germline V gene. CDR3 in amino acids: CASSQESGGQGYGYTF. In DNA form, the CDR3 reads TGCGCCAGCAGCCAAGAAAGCGGTGGACAGGGTTACGGCTACACCTTC.

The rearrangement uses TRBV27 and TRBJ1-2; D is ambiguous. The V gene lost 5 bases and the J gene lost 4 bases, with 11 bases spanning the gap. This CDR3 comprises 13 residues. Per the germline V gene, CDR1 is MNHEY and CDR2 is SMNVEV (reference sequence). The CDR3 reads CASSPVEGYGYTF. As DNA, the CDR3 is TGTGCCAGCAGTCCGGTGGAGGGCTATGGCTACACCTTC.

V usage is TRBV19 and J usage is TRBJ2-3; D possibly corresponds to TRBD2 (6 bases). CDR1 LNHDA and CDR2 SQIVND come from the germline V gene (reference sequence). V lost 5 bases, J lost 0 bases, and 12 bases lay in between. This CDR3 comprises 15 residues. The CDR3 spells CASSPYSGSTDTQYF. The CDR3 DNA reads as TGTGCCAGTAGTCCTTATAGCGGAAGCACAGATACGCAGTATTTT.

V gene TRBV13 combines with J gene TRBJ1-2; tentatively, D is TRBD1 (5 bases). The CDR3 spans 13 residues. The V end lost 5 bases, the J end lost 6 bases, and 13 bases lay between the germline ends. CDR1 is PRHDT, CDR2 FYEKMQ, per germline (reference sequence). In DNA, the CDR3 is TGTGCCAGCAGCCAGGACACGGCCGATGGCTACACCTTC. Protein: CASSQDTADGYTF.

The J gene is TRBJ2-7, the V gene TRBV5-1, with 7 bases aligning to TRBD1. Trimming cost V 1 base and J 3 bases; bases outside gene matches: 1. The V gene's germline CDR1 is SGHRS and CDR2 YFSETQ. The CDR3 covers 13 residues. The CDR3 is CASSLRQGYEQYF. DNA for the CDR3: TGCGCCAGCAGCTTGCGACAGGGCTACGAGCAGTACTTC.

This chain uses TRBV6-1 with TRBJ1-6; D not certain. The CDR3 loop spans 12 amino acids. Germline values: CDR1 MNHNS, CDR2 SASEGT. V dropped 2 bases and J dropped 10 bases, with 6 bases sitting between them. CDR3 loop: CASSESGSPLHF. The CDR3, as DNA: TGTGCCAGCAGTGAAAGTGGCTCACCCCTCCACTTT.

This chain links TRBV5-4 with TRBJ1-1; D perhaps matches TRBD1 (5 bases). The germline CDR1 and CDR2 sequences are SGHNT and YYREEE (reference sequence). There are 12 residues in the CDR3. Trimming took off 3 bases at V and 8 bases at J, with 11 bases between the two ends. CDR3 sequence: CASSWGGGEAFF. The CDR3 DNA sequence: TGTGCCAGCAGCTGGGGTGGGGGGGAAGCTTTCTTT.

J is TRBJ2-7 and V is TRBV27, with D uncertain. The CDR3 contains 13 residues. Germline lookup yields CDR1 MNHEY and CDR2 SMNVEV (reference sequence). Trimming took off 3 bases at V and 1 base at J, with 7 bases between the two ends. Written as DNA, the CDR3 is TGTGCCAGCAGTTTTTCGGGTTCCTACGAGCAGTACTTC. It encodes CASSFSGSYEQYF.

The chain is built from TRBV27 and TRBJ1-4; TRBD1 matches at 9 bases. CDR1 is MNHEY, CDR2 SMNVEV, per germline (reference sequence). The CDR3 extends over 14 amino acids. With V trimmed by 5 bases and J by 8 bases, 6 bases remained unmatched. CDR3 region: CASSPRTGVEKLFF. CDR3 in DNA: TGTGCCAGCAGTCCGAGGACAGGGGTCGAAAAACTGTTTTTT. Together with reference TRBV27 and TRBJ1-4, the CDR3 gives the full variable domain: EAQVTQNPRYLITVTGKKLTVTCSQNMNHEYMSWYRQDPGLGLRQIYYSMNVEVTDKGDVPEGYKVSRKEKRNFPLILESPSPNQTSLYFCASSPRTGVEKLFFGSGTQLSVL.

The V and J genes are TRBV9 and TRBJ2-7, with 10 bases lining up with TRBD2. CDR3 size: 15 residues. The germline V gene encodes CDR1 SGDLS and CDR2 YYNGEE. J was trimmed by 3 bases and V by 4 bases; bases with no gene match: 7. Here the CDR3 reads CASSHTGLANYEQYF. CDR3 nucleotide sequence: TGTGCCAGCAGCCATACGGGACTAGCGAACTACGAGCAGTACTTC.

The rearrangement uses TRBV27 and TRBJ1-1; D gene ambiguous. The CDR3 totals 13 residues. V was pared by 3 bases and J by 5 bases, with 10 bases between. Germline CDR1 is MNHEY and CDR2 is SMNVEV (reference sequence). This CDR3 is CASSFGRVTEAFF. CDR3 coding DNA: TGTGCCAGCAGTTTTGGTCGGGTGACTGAAGCTTTCTTT.

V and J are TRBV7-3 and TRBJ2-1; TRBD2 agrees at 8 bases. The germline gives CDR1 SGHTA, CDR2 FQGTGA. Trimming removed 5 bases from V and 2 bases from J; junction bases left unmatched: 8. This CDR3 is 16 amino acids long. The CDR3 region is CASSPRERGTYNEQFF. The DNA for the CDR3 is TGTGCCAGCAGCCCCAGGGAGCGGGGGACCTACAATGAGCAGTTCTTC.

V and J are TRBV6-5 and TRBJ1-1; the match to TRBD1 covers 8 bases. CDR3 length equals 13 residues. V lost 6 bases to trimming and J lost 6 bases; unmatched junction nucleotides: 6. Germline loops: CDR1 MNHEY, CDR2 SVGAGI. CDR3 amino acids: CASSPDRAPEAFF. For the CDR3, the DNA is TGTGCCAGCAGCCCGGACAGGGCGCCTGAAGCTTTCTTT.

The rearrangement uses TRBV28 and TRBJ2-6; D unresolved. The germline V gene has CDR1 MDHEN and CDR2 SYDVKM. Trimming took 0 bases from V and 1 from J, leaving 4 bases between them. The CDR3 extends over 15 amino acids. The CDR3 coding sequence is TGTGCCAGCAGTTTATGGCGTTCTGGGGCCAACGTCCTGACTTTC. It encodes CASSLWRSGANVLTF.

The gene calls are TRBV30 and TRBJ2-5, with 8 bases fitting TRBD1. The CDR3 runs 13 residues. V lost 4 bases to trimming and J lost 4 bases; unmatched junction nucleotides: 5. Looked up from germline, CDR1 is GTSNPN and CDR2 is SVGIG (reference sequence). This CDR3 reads CAWTTGGGETQYF. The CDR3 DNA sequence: TGTGCCTGGACCACAGGGGGAGGAGAGACCCAGTACTTC.

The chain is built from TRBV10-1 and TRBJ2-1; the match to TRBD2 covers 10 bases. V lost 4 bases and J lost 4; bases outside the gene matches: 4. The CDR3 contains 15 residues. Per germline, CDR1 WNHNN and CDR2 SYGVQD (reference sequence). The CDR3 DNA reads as TGCGCCAGCAGTGGGACTAGCGGAGTTTACAATGAGCAGTTCTTC. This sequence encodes CASSGTSGVYNEQFF.

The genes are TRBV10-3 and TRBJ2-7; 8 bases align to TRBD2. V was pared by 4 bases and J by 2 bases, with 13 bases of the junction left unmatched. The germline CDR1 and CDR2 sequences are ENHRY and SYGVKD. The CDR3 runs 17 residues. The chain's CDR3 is CAISAATSGSFTYEQYF. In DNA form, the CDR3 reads TGTGCCATCAGTGCCGCCACCAGCGGGAGTTTCACCTACGAGCAGTACTTC.

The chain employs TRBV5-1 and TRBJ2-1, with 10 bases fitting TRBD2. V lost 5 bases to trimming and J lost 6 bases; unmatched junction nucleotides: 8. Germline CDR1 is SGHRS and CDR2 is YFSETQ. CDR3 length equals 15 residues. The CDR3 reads CASRPLAGEANEQFF. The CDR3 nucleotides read TGCGCCAGCAGGCCTCTAGCGGGAGAAGCCAATGAGCAGTTCTTC.

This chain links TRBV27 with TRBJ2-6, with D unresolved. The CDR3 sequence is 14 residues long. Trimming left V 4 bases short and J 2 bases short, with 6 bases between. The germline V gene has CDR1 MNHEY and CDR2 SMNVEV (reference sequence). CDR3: CASSWLTGANVLTF. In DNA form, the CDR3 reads TGTGCCAGCAGTTGGCTTACTGGGGCCAACGTCCTGACTTTC.

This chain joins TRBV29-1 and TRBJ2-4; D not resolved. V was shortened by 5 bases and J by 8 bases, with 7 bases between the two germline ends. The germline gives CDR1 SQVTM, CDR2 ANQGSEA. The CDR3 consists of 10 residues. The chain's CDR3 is CSVREDIQYF. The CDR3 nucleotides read TGCAGCGTTAGAGAGGACATTCAGTACTTC.

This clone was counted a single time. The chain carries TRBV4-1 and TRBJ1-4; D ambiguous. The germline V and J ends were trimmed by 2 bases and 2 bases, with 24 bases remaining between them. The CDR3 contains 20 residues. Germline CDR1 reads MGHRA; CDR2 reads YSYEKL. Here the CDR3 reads CASSQPGWAPLGFTNEKLFF. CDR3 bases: TGCGCCAGCAGCCAACCAGGCTGGGCCCCACTCGGTTTCACTAATGAAAAACTGTTTTTT.

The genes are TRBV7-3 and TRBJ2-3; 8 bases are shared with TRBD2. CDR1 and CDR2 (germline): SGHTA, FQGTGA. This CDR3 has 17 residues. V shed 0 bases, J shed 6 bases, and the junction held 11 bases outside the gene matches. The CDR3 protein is CASSLTGSGGRWDTQYF. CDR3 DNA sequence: TGTGCCAGCAGCTTAACGGGGTCGGGCGGGAGGTGGGATACGCAGTATTTT.

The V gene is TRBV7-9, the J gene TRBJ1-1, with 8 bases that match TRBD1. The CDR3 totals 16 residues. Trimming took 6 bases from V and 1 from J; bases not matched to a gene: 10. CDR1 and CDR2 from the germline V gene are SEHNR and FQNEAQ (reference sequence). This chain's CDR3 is CASRPTNQGANTEAFF. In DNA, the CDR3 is TGTGCCAGCAGACCAACGAATCAGGGGGCGAACACTGAAGCTTTCTTT. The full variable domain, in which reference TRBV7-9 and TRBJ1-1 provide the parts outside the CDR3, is DTGVSQNPRHKITKRGQNVTFRCDPISEHNRLYWYRQTLGQGPEFLTYFQNEAQLEKSRLLSDRFSAERPKGSFSTLEIQRTEQGDSAMYLCASRPTNQGANTEAFFGQGTRLTVV.